The TCR beta chain described here comes from a study of metastatic and nonmetastatic thyroid tumors. All patients were untreated before thyroid surgery. Germline lookup yields CDR1 DFQATT and CDR2 SNEGSKA (reference sequence). The length of the CDR3 is 15 residues. Points on this clone: The junction differs from germline at one of its ends, possibly a read error.

TCRdb re-called clones via MiXCR from the PCR reads. The table includes some 15,000 clones, approximately 23% detected once. Specimen: adjacent normal tissue. V usage is TRBV20-1 and J usage is TRBJ2-3; a possible D gene is TRBD2 (5 bases). The sequence derives from a female donor with papillary thyroid cancer or a benign thyroid nodule (not recorded which). Some clones in this sample may be carry-over from other donors' samples. CDR3 loop: CGAKALALKSDTQYF. CDR3 nucleotide sequence: TGCGGTGCAAAGGCCCTAGCTTTAAAGTCAGATACGCAGTATTTT.